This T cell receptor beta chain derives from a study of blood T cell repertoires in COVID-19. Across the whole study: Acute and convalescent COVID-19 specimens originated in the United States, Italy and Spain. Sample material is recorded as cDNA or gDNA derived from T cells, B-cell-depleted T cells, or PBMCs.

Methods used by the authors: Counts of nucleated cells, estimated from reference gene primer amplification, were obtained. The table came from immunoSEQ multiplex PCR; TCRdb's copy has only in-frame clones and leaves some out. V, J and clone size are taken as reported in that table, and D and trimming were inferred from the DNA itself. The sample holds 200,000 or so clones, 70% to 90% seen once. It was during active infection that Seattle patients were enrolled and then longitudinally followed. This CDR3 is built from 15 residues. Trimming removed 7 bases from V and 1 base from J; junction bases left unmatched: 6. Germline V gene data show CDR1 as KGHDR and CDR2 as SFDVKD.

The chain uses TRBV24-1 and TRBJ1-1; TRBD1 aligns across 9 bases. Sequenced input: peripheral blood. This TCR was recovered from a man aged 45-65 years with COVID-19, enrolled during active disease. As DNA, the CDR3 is TGTGCCACCAGAAAACAGGGGGCCCAGAACACTGAAGCTTTCTTT. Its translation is CATRKQGAQNTEAFF.